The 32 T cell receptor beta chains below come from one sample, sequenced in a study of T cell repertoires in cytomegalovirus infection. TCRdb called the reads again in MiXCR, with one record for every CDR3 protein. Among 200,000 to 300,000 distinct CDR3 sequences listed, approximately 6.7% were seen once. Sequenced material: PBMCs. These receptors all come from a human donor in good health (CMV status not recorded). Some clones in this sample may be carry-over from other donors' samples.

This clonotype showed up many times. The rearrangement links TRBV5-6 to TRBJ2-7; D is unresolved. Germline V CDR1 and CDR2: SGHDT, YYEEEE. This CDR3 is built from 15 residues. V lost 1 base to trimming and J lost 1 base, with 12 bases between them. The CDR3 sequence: CASSLPGVLSYEQYF. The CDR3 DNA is TGTGCCAGCAGCTTGCCGGGCGTACTTTCCTACGAGCAGTACTTC.

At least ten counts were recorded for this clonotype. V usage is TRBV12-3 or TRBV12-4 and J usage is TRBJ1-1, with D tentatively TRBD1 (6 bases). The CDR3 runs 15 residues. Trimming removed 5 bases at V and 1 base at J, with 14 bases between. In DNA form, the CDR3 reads TGTGCCAGCAGTCCAGGACAGCCTGGGAACACTGAAGCTTTCTTT. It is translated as CASSPGQPGNTEAFF.

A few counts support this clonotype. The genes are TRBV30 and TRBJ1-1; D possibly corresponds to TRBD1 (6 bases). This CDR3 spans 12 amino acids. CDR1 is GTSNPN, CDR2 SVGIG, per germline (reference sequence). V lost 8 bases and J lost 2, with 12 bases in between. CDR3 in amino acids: CAGRTANTEAFF. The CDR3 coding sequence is TGTGCCGGAAGGACAGCAAACACTGAAGCTTTCTTT.

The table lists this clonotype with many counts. CDR3 nucleotide sequence: TGTGCCAGCGGCCCGGGACAGCGACTTAAAAATTATGGCTACACCTTC. It yields the protein CASGPGQRLKNYGYTF. The chain has TRBV7-2 and TRBJ1-2, with 7 bases fitting TRBD1. The J segment lost 5 bases and the V segment lost 8 bases, leaving 17 bases of the junction unmatched. This CDR3 has 16 residues. The germline V gene encodes CDR1 SGHTA and CDR2 FQGNSA.

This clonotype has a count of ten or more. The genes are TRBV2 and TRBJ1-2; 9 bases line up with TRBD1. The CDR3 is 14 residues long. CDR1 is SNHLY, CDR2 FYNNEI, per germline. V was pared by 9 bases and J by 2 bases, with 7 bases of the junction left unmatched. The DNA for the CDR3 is TGTGCCAGTGGGACAGGGAGGATCAACTATGGCTACACCTTC. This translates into CASGTGRINYGYTF.

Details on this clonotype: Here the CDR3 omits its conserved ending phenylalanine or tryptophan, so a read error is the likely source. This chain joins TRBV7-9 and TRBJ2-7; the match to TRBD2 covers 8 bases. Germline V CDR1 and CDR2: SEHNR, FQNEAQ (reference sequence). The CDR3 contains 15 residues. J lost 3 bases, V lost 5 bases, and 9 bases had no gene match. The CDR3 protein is CASSGPGGGNYEQYL. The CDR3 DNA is TGTGCCAGCAGCGGTCCCGGCGGGGGGAACTACGAGCAGTACCTC.

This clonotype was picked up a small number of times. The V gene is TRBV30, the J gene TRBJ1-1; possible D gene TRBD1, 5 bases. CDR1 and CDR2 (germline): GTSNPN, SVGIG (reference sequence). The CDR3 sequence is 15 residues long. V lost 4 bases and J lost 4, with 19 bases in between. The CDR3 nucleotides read TGTGCCTGGACCGGTACGGCGGGGGTTGGCACTGAAGCTTTCTTT. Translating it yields CAWTGTAGVGTEAFF.

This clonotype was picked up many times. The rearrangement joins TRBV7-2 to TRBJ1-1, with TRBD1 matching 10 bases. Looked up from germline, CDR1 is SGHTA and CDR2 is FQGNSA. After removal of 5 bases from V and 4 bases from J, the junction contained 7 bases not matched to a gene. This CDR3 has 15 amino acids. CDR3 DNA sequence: TGTGCCAGCAGCCTCGCCCGGACAGGGGGCACTGAAGCTTTCTTT. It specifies CASSLARTGGTEAFF.

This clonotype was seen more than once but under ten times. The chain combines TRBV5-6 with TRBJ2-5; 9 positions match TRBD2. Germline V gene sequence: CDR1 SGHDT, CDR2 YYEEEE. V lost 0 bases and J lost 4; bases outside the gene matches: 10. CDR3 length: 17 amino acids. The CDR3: CASSLAGGGGVGETQYF. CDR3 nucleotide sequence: TGTGCCAGCAGCTTGGCCGGCGGCGGGGGGGTAGGAGAGACCCAGTACTTC. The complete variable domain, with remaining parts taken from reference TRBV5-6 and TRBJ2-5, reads DAGVTQSPTHLIKTRGQQVTLRCSPKSGHDTVSWYQQALGQGPQFIFQYYEEEERQRGNFPDRFSGHQFPNYSSELNVNALLLGDSALYLCASSLAGGGGVGETQYFGPGTRLLVL.

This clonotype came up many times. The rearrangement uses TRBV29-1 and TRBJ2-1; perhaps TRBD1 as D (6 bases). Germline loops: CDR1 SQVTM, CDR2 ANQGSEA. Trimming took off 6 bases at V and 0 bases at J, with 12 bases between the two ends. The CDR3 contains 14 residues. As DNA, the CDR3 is TGCAGCGTGAACGGACAGTCCTCCTACAATGAGCAGTTCTTC. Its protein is CSVNGQSSYNEQFF.

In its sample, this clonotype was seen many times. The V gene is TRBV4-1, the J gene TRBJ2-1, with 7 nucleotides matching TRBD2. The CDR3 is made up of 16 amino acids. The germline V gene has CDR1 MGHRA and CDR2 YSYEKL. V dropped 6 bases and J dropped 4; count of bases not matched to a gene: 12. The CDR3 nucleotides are TGCGCCAGCAGACTCGATACGGGGGGTCTTTACAATGAGCAGTTCTTC. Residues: CASRLDTGGLYNEQFF.

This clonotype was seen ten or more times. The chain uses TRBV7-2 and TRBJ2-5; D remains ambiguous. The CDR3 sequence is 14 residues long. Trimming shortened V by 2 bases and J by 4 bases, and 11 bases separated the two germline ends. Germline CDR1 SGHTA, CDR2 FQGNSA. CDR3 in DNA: TGTGCCAGCAGCTTAAACTTGGACGGAGAGACCCAGTACTTC. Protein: CASSLNLDGETQYF.

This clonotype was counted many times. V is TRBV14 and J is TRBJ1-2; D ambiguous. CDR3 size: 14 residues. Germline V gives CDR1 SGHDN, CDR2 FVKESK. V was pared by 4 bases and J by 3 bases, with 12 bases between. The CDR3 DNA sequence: TGTGCCAGCAGCCCTCCCGGTGGATACTATGGCTACACCTTC. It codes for CASSPPGGYYGYTF.

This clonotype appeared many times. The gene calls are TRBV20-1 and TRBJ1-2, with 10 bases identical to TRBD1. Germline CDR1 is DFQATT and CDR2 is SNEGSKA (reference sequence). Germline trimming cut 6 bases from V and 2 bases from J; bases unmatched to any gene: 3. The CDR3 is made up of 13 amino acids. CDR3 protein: CSARDRGNYGYTF. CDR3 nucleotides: TGCAGTGCCCGGGACAGGGGAAACTATGGCTACACCTTC.

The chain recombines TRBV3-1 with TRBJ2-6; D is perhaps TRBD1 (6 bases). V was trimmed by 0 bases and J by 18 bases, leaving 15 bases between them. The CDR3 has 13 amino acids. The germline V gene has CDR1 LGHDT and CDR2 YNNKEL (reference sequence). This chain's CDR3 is CASSQDIPGAATF. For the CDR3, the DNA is TGTGCCAGCAGCCAAGATATCCCAGGGGCAGCGACTTTC.

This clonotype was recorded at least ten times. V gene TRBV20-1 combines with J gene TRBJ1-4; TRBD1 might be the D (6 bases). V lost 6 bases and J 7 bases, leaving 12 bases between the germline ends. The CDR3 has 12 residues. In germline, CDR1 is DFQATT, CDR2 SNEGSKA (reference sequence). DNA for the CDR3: TGCAGTGCCCCATACAGGGTTGAAAAACTGTTTTTT. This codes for CSAPYRVEKLFF.

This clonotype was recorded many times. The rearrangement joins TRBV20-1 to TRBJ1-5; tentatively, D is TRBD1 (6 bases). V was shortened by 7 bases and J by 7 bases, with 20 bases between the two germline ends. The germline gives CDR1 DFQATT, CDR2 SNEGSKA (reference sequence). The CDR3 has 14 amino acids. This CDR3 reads CSVAPGGAGQPQHF. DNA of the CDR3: TGCAGTGTCGCTCCGGGGGGCGCCGGGCAGCCCCAGCATTTT.

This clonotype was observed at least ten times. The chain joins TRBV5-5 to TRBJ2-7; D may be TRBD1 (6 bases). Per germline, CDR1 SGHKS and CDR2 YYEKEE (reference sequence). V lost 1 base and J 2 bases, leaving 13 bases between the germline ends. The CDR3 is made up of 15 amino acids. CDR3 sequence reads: CASSLNQGTAYEQYF. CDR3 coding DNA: TGTGCCAGCAGCTTGAACCAGGGGACGGCCTACGAGCAGTACTTC.

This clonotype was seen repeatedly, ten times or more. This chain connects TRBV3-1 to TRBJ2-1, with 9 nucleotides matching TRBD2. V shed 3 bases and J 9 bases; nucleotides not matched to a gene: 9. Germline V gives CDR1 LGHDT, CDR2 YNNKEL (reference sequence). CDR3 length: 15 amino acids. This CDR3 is CASSHFLAGNGEQFF. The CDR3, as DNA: TGTGCCAGCAGCCATTTCCTAGCGGGGAACGGTGAGCAGTTCTTC.

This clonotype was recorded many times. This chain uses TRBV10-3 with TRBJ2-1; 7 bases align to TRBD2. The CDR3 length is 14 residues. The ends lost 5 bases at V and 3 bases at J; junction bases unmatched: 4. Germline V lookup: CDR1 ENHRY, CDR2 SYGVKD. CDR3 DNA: TGTGCCATCAGTTTGGAGCGGGACTACAATGAGCAGTTCTTC. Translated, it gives CAISLERDYNEQFF.

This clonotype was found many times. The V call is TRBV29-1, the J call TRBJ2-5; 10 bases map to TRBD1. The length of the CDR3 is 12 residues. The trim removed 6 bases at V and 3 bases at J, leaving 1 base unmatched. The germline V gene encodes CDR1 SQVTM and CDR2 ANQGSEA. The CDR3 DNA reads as TGCAGCGTAGGGACAGGGGAAGAGACCCAGTACTTC. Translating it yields CSVGTGEETQYF.

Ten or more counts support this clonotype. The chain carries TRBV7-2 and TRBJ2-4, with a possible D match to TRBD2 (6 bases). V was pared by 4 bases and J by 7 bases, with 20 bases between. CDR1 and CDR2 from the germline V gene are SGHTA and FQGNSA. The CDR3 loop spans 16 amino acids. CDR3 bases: TGTGCCAGCAGCTGGGCGGCGGCGGGGAGTGGGAACATTCAGTACTTC. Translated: CASSWAAAGSGNIQYF.

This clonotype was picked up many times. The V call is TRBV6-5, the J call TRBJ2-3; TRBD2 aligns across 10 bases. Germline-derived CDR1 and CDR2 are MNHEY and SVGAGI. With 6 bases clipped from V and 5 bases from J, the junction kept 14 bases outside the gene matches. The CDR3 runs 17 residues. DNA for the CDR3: TGTGCCAGCAGGCCGGGGTTTCGTGGGACTAGCGAAGATACGCAGTATTTT. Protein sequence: CASRPGFRGTSEDTQYF.

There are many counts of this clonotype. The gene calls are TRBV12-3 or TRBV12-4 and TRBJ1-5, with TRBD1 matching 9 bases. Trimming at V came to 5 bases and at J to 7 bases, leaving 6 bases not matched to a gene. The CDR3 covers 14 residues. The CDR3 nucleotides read TGTGCCAGCAGTGGGACAGGGCTCACCCAGCCCCAGCATTTT. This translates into CASSGTGLTQPQHF.

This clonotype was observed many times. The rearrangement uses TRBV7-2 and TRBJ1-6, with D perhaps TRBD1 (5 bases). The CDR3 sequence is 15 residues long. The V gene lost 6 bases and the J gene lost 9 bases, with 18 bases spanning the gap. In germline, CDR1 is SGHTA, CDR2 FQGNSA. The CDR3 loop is CASRPDSRFFSPLHF. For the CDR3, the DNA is TGTGCCAGCAGACCCGACAGCCGCTTCTTTTCACCCCTCCACTTT.

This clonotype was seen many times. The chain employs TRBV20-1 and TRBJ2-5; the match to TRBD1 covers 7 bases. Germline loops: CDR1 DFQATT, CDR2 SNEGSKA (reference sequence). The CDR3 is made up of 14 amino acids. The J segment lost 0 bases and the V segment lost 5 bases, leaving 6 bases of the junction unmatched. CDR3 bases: TGCAGTGCTCTAGACAGGGTCCACCAAGAGACCCAGTACTTC. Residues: CSALDRVHQETQYF.

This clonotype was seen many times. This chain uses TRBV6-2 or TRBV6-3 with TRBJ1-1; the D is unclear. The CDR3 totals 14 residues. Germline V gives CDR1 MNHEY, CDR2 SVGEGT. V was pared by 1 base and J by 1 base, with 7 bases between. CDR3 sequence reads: CASSYLGANTEAFF. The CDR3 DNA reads TGTGCCAGCAGTTACTTGGGTGCGAACACTGAAGCTTTCTTT.

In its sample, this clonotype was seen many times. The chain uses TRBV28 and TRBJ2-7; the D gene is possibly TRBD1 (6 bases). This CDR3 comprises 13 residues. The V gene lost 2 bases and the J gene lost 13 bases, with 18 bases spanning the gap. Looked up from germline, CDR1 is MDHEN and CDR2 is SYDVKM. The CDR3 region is CASSLASPGDQYF. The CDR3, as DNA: TGTGCCAGCAGTTTAGCTTCTCCAGGGGACCAATACTTC.

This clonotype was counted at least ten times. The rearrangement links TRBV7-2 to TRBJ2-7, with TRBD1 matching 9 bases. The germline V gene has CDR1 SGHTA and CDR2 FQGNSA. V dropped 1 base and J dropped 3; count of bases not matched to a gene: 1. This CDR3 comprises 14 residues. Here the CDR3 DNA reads TGTGCCAGCAGCTTAGAGACAGGGGGCTACGAGCAGTACTTC. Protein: CASSLETGGYEQYF.

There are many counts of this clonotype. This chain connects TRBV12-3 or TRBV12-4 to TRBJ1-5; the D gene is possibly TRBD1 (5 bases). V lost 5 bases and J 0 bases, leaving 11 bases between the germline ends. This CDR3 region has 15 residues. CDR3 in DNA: TGTGCCAGCAGTGACAGATTTAATAGCAATCAGCCCCAGCATTTT. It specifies CASSDRFNSNQPQHF.

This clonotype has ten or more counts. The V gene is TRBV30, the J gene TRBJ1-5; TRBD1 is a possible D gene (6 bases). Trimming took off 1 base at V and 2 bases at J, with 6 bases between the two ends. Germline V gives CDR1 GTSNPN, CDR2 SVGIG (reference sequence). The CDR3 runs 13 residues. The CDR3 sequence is CAWSGQGNQPQHF. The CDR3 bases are TGTGCCTGGAGTGGACAGGGCAATCAGCCCCAGCATTTT.

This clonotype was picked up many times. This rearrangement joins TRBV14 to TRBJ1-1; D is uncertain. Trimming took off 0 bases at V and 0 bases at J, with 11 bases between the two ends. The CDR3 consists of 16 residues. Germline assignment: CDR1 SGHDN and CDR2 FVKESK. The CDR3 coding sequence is TGTGCCAGCAGCCAAGATAAGGGCAGCATGAACACTGAAGCTTTCTTT. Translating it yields CASSQDKGSMNTEAFF.